This T cell receptor (beta chain) was documented in a study of blood T cell repertoires in COVID-19. Study information: The United States, Italy and Spain were the sources of the acute and convalescent COVID-19 samples. PBMCs, B-cell-depleted T cells, or T cells were the source of the cDNA or gDNA that made up the material.

Germline loops: CDR1 KGHSH, CDR2 LQKENI. Trimming cost V 6 bases and J 5 bases, with 11 bases left between them. The CDR3 is made up of 14 amino acids. Original data processing: Amplifying reference gene primers gave estimates of nucleated cell counts. The repertoire was sequenced with immunoSEQ multiplex PCR; TCRdb's copy has only in-frame clones and lacks some. V, J and clone size derive from that table, while D and trimming were established from the DNA sequence. The sample records 21,000 or so clones, roughly 84% being singletons. This receptor was identified in a human donor in a cohort sampled during active COVID-19. The donor label of this sample is uncertain. The genes are TRBV18 and TRBJ2-6; D is unclear. The specimen sequenced was peripheral blood. The CDR3 region has the DNA TGTGCCAGCTCCCCAGTTAGCCGGGCCAACGTCCTGACTTTC. Its translation: CASSPVSRANVLTF.